The sequence of this T cell receptor (beta chain) was determined in a study of early T cells in non-severe SARS-CoV-2 infection. Study details: Investigators sequenced bulk RNA drawn from unsorted whole blood, and chains remained unpaired.

Germline V gives CDR1 DFQATT, CDR2 SNEGSKA (reference sequence). The CDR3 is made up of 11 amino acids. V was shortened by 3 bases and J by 7 bases, with 9 bases between the two germline ends. This clonotype showed up many times. Each CDR3 protein gets one entry after TCRdb re-called the 5' RACE reads with MiXCR. This repertoire shows 35,000 to 40,000 distinct CDR3 sequences, 4.5% to 5.5% found once; its top ten account for about a sixth. The chain employs TRBV20-1 and TRBJ1-2, with D unresolved. Sequencing was carried out using whole blood. The receptor comes from an adult who was a healthcare worker with PCR-confirmed SARS-CoV-2 infection or an uninfected control (not recorded which). CDR3 DNA: TGCAGTGCTAGCAGGCAGCTTGGCTACACCTTC. This encodes CSASRQLGYTF.